These T cell receptor beta chains were read from a single sample in a study of tumor and adjacent non-tumor tissue in lung cancer. TCRdb re-called the multiplex PCR reads with MiXCR, one entry per CDR3 protein. The sample consists of some 78,000 distinct CDR3 sequences, over 75% of them appearing once. The sample was lung tumor tissue. The receptors derive from a woman aged 50 to 60 with non-small cell lung cancer. Each CDR3 is given with its conserved first and last residue. A D gene is named only where the DNA matches it firmly. Only part of the rows carry a size: once, few, many, or a class if the clone is expanded.

.	12	.	TRBJ2-7	TRBV12-3/TRBV12-4	TGTGCAAGCAGACAGGACTCCTTCGAGCAGTACTTC	CASRQDSFEQYF
few	15	.	TRBJ2-3	TRBV15	TGTGCCACCAGCAGAGAGACGGGAGTAACAGATACGCAGTATTTT	CATSRETGVTDTQYF
.	13	.	TRBJ1-5	TRBV20-1	TGCAGTGCCCTGGGCTCAGGGAATCAGCCCCAGCAGTTT	CSALGSGNQPQQF
once	13	.	TRBJ2-5	TRBV20-1	TGCAGTGCTAGACAGCCTCTACAAGAGACCGGGTACTTC	CSARQPLQETGYF
few	15	.	TRBJ2-1	TRBV12-3/TRBV12-4	TGTGTCAGCAGTCCTAGCGATTCGTCCTACAATGAGCAATTCTTC	CVSSPSDSSYNEQFF
once	15	.	TRBJ1-1	TRBV2	TGTGCCAACAGTGAGGGGCAGGGCCGAAACACTGAAGCTTTCTTT	CANSEGQGRNTEAFF
.	16	.	TRBJ2-7	TRBV20-1	TGCAGTGCTCCTATCCACTTGGCGAACTTGGGGAATGAACAGTACTTC	CSAPIHLANLGNEQYF
once	13	.	TRBJ2-1	TRBV29-1	TGCAGCGATGTCCCAGATATCTACAATGAGCAGTTCTTC	CSDVPDIYNEQFF
.	12	TRBD1	TRBJ2-7	TRBV13	TGTGCCAGCGGACAGGGTGGCGACGAGCAGAACTTC	CASGQGGDEQNF
.	15	.	TRBJ2-4	TRBV20-1	TGCAGTGCTACCCCGGGGATATGTGGCAAAAGCATTCAGTACTTC	CSATPGICGKSIQYF
.	16	TRBD1	TRBJ1-1	TRBV20-1	TGCAGTGCTAGAGGGGACCAGGGGGAGCTGGACACTGAAGTTTTCTTT	CSARGDQGELDTEVFF
.	13	.	TRBJ2-3	TRBV7-9	TGTGCCAGCAGATTAACCAGCACAGATACGCACTATTTT	CASRLTSTDTHYF
.	16	.	TRBJ2-5	TRBV4-3	TGTCCCAGCAGCCAATTAGTATCTCTCCCAGAAGAGACCCAGTACTTC	CPSSQLVSLPEETQYF
few	13	.	TRBJ1-1	TRBV29-1	TGCAGCGTCTCCAAGGGGTGGGACACAAAAGCTTTCTTT	CSVSKGWDTKAFF
.	17	TRBD2	TRBJ2-1	TRBV6-5	TGTGCCAGTAGCCACGTTGGTAGCGGGGTGGCTTCCAATGAGCAGTTCTTC	CASSHVGSGVASNEQFF
.	13	.	TRBJ2-5	TRBV12-3/TRBV12-4	TGTGTCAGCGGTTTGACCAAGGGGGAGACCCAGTACTTC	CVSGLTKGETQYF
.	13	TRBD2	TRBJ2-1	TRBV29-1	TGCAACGTTGAGAGGACTAGTTATAATGAGCAGTTCTTC	CNVERTSYNEQFF
.	16	.	TRBJ2-1	TRBV6-5	TGTGACAGCAGTTACTCTTCCGGAGAGGGATACAATGAGCAGTTCTTC	CDSSYSSGEGYNEQFF
.	15	.	TRBJ2-7	TRBV11-2	TGTGTCAGTAGCTTATCTCCGAGTTCCTCCTACGAGCAGTACTTC	CVSSLSPSSSYEQYF
.	17	TRBD2	TRBJ2-1	TRBV11-3	TGTGCCAGGAGCTTTAGCGGGATGGTCAGCTCCTACAATGGGCAGTTCTTC	CARSFSGMVSSYNGQFF
.	15	.	TRBJ1-5	TRBV11-2	TGTACCAGCAGCTTAGCGGGCCGAGGCAATCAACCACAGCATTTT	CTSSLAGRGNQPQHF
.	14	TRBD1	TRBJ1-2	TRBV6-1	TGTGCCAGCAGCCATAGGACAGGGCCCGATGGCTACGCCTTC	CASSHRTGPDGYAF
.	14	.	TRBJ2-5	TRBV4-2	TGTGCCAGCAGCCAAGTTTCAGGAGAGGAGAGACAGTACTTC	CASSQVSGEERQYF
.	14	.	TRBJ1-1	TRBV29-1	TGCAGCGTTGCAAAGACCGCCATGAATACTGAAGCTTTCTTT	CSVAKTAMNTEAFF
once	15	.	TRBJ2-2	TRBV6-1	TGTGCCAGCGATCCGTTGACTGATAACACCGGGGAGCTGCTTTTT	CASDPLTDNTGELLF
.	14	.	TRBJ1-1	TRBV29-1	TGCAGCGTAGACCACAGCCTTATGAACACTGAAGCTTTCTTT	CSVDHSLMNTEAFF
.	18	.	TRBJ2-1	TRBV5-5	TGTGCCAGCAGCTTGGCGGTTCTAGTAACCCGATCCTACAATGAGAAATTCTTC	CASSLAVLVTRSYNEKFF